The T cell receptor (beta chain) described here comes from a study of T-cell memory formation after mild COVID-19. TCRdb used MiXCR to reprocess the 5' RACE reads, holding one entry per CDR3 protein. The sample has some 250,000 distinct CDR3 sequences; more than 15% are singletons. CDR1 is SGHTA and CDR2 is FQGNSA in the germline V gene. Between the trimmed V and J ends, which lost 5 bases and 6 bases, there was a span of 10 bases. CDR3 size: 13 residues. The rearrangement links TRBV7-2 to TRBJ2-2; possible D gene TRBD1, 5 bases. The sequenced sample consisted of PBMCs or a T cell subset sorted from them (not recorded which). This receptor was identified in a man aged 18 to 30 who had mild COVID-19 (a few samples of this study predate the infection). Cell type and time point are not known. The CDR3 here is CASSRTISGELFF. DNA of the CDR3: TGTGCCAGCAGCCGGACAATCTCCGGGGAGCTGTTTTTT.